This section outlines one T cell receptor (beta chain) sequence together with its context. The data belong to a study of technical replicates of blood from several donors. Germline V gene data show CDR1 as SGHRS and CDR2 as YFSETQ. The length of the CDR3 is 15 residues. Losses at the gene ends were 0 bases for V and 7 bases for J; bases not matched to a gene: 4. Data came from immunoSEQ multiplex PCR; TCRdb stores just in-frame clones and leaves some out. This table has tens of thousands of clones, around nine tenths appearing once. The chain links TRBV5-1 to TRBJ1-4, with 9 positions matching TRBD1. Specimen: PBMCs. The TCR was taken from a human donor in good health. Some clones in this sample may be carry-over from other donors' samples. The CDR3 sequence is CASSLGDRDGEKLFF. The CDR3 DNA follows: TGCGCCAGCAGCTTGGGGGACAGGGATGGTGAAAAACTGTTTTTT.